The rows below give T cell receptor beta chains drawn from one sample of a study of blood T cells in healthy people across ages. TCRdb independently ran MiXCR on the 5' RACE reads; one entry per CDR3 protein. The data hold fewer than 900,000 distinct CDR3 sequences, with 35% to 40% observed a single time. The sample comprised blood. The receptors derive from a man younger than 35 in good health. The CDR3 runs from the conserved cysteine through the conserved F or W. The D gene is left open where the match is weak. Some rows have no size entry. The others give once, few or many, or a class for an expanded clone.

d_gene: NA
v_gene: TRBV6-2/TRBV6-3
j_gene: TRBJ2-7
abundance: few
CDR3aa: CASSFGGFSSYEQYF
CDR3nt: TGTGCCAGCAGTTTTGGGGGCTTCAGCTCCTACGAGCAGTACTTC

d_gene: NA
v_gene: TRBV19
j_gene: TRBJ2-3
abundance: NA
CDR3aa: CASQLTGNTDTQYF
CDR3nt: TGTGCCAGTCAGCTTACCGGCAACACAGATACGCAGTATTTT

d_gene: NA
v_gene: TRBV7-2
j_gene: TRBJ2-3
abundance: few
CDR3aa: CASSSSGGTQYF
CDR3nt: TGTGCCAGCAGCTCTAGTGGCGGGACGCAGTATTTT

d_gene: NA
v_gene: TRBV5-1
j_gene: TRBJ2-5
abundance: once
CDR3aa: CASSLEGQVQETQYF
CDR3nt: TGCGCCAGCAGCTTGGAAGGTCAGGTTCAAGAGACCCAGTACTTC

d_gene: TRBD2
v_gene: TRBV7-3
j_gene: TRBJ2-2
abundance: few
CDR3aa: CASSFGMGGSFSGELFF
CDR3nt: TGTGCCAGCAGCTTTGGCATGGGGGGGAGTTTTTCCGGGGAGCTGTTTTTT

d_gene: NA
v_gene: TRBV20-1
j_gene: TRBJ1-3
abundance: few
CDR3aa: CSAASGGAPGNTIYF
CDR3nt: TGCAGTGCGGCTTCCGGGGGGGCACCTGGAAACACCATATATTTT

d_gene: NA
v_gene: TRBV2
j_gene: TRBJ1-1
abundance: NA
CDR3aa: CASKRTETEAFF
CDR3nt: TGTGCCAGCAAACGGACTGAGACTGAAGCTTTCTTT

d_gene: NA
v_gene: TRBV7-7
j_gene: TRBJ2-1
abundance: many
CDR3aa: CASSLVWGDEQFF
CDR3nt: TGTGCTAGCAGCTTAGTTTGGGGGGATGAGCAGTTCTTC

d_gene: NA
v_gene: TRBV15
j_gene: TRBJ1-1
abundance: NA
CDR3aa: CATRPTRGPNTEAFF
CDR3nt: TGTGCCACCAGACCGACGCGGGGGCCGAACACTGAAGCTTTCTTT

d_gene: NA
v_gene: TRBV29-1
j_gene: TRBJ2-7
abundance: NA
CDR3aa: CSVGGYGQMREQYF
CDR3nt: TGCAGCGTCGGAGGCTATGGTCAAATGAGGGAGCAGTACTTC

d_gene: NA
v_gene: TRBV20-1
j_gene: TRBJ2-1
abundance: many
CDR3aa: CSVDSESEQFF
CDR3nt: TGCAGTGTAGATTCCGAGAGTGAGCAGTTCTTC

d_gene: NA
v_gene: TRBV11-2
j_gene: TRBJ2-4
abundance: NA
CDR3aa: CASSSSPEDIQYF
CDR3nt: TGTGCCAGCAGCTCCTCCCCAGAGGACATTCAGTACTTC

d_gene: NA
v_gene: TRBV14
j_gene: TRBJ1-4
abundance: NA
CDR3aa: CASSQEWGPNEKLFF
CDR3nt: TGTGCCAGCAGCCAAGAGTGGGGACCTAATGAAAAACTGTTTTTT

d_gene: TRBD2
v_gene: TRBV12-3/TRBV12-4
j_gene: TRBJ2-1
abundance: NA
CDR3aa: CASSLALRGGDNEQFF
CDR3nt: TGTGCCAGCAGTTTAGCGCTACGCGGGGGGGACAATGAGCAGTTCTTC

d_gene: TRBD2
v_gene: TRBV6-4
j_gene: TRBJ2-1
abundance: few
CDR3aa: CASSVGTSGGYNEQFF
CDR3nt: TGTGCCAGCAGTGTGGGGACTAGCGGGGGGTACAATGAGCAGTTCTTC

d_gene: TRBD1
v_gene: TRBV9
j_gene: TRBJ2-3
abundance: few
CDR3aa: CASSVRQGQSTDTQYF
CDR3nt: TGTGCCAGCAGCGTCCGACAGGGGCAGAGCACAGATACGCAGTATTTT

d_gene: NA
v_gene: TRBV7-3
j_gene: TRBJ2-1
abundance: many
CDR3aa: CASSSDREGEQFF
CDR3nt: TGTGCCAGCAGTTCCGACAGGGAGGGTGAGCAGTTCTTC

d_gene: NA
v_gene: TRBV7-9
j_gene: TRBJ2-5
abundance: NA
CDR3aa: CASSPGQSEETQYF
CDR3nt: TGTGCCAGCAGCCCGGGTCAATCGGAGGAGACCCAGTACTTC

d_gene: NA
v_gene: TRBV6-1
j_gene: TRBJ2-5
abundance: NA
CDR3aa: CASSLLGVSTYERYF
CDR3nt: TGTGCCAGCAGCTTATTAGGGGTCTCCACCTACGAGCGGTACTTC

d_gene: NA
v_gene: TRBV27
j_gene: TRBJ2-1
abundance: few
CDR3aa: CASSLGANYNEQFF
CDR3nt: TGTGCCAGCAGTTTAGGGGCCAACTACAATGAGCAGTTCTTC

d_gene: NA
v_gene: TRBV20-1
j_gene: TRBJ1-1
abundance: NA
CDR3aa: CSASRQVWNTEAFF
CDR3nt: TGCAGTGCTAGTCGACAGGTTTGGAACACTGAAGCTTTCTTT

d_gene: NA
v_gene: TRBV7-6
j_gene: TRBJ1-4
abundance: few
CDR3aa: CASSLAPGGLGKLFF
CDR3nt: TGTGCCAGCAGCTTAGCCCCAGGCGGATTGGGAAAACTGTTTTTT

d_gene: NA
v_gene: TRBV5-4
j_gene: TRBJ1-3
abundance: NA
CDR3aa: CASSPGQFSSGNTIYF
CDR3nt: TGTGCCAGCAGCCCCGGACAGTTTTCCTCTGGAAACACCATATATTTT

d_gene: TRBD1
v_gene: TRBV5-1
j_gene: TRBJ1-1
abundance: few
CDR3aa: CASSSRGGQGTEAFF
CDR3nt: TGCGCCAGCAGCAGTCGTGGCGGACAGGGGACTGAAGCTTTCTTT

d_gene: NA
v_gene: TRBV29-1
j_gene: TRBJ2-2
abundance: NA
CDR3aa: CSVGATGELFF
CDR3nt: TGCAGCGTTGGTGCCACCGGGGAGCTGTTTTTT

d_gene: NA
v_gene: TRBV28
j_gene: TRBJ2-5
abundance: NA
CDR3aa: CASSVDPSPRRETQYF
CDR3nt: TGTGCCAGCAGCGTAGACCCCTCACCCAGGAGGGAGACCCAGTACTTC

d_gene: NA
v_gene: TRBV5-5
j_gene: TRBJ2-5
abundance: NA
CDR3aa: CASSLTARETQYF
CDR3nt: TGTGCCAGCAGCTTGACAGCCCGAGAGACCCAGTACTTC

d_gene: NA
v_gene: TRBV29-1
j_gene: TRBJ2-4
abundance: NA
CDR3aa: CSVATGYYGQYF
CDR3nt: TGCAGCGTTGCGACAGGCTACTACGGGCAGTACTTC

d_gene: NA
v_gene: TRBV6-6
j_gene: TRBJ2-4
abundance: NA
CDR3aa: CASALGGNIQYF
CDR3nt: TGTGCCAGCGCTCTGGGGGGAAACATTCAGTACTTC

d_gene: TRBD1
v_gene: TRBV6-5
j_gene: TRBJ1-2
abundance: NA
CDR3aa: CASSRHRGANYGYTF
CDR3nt: TGTGCCAGCAGTCGACACAGGGGGGCTAACTATGGCTACACCTTC

d_gene: NA
v_gene: TRBV10-3
j_gene: TRBJ2-3
abundance: few
CDR3aa: CAIQAGETDTQYF
CDR3nt: TGTGCCATCCAGGCAGGGGAGACAGATACGCAGTATTTT

d_gene: TRBD1
v_gene: TRBV2
j_gene: TRBJ1-1
abundance: NA
CDR3aa: CASRGTGEAFF
CDR3nt: TGTGCCAGCAGGGGGACAGGGGAAGCTTTCTTT

d_gene: NA
v_gene: TRBV11-2
j_gene: TRBJ2-3
abundance: NA
CDR3aa: CASSLRPGGTDTQYF
CDR3nt: TGTGCCAGCAGCTTACGTCCCGGGGGCACAGATACGCAGTATTTT

d_gene: TRBD2
v_gene: TRBV5-1
j_gene: TRBJ2-3
abundance: few
CDR3aa: CASSSGHSSGGTDTQYF
CDR3nt: TGCGCCAGCAGCTCCGGTCACTCTAGCGGGGGGACAGATACGCAGTATTTT

d_gene: NA
v_gene: TRBV5-1
j_gene: TRBJ2-3
abundance: NA
CDR3aa: CASGRTDTQYF
CDR3nt: TGCGCCAGCGGGCGCACAGATACGCAGTATTTT

d_gene: NA
v_gene: TRBV20-1
j_gene: TRBJ1-3
abundance: NA
CDR3aa: CSAYAGGSGNTIYF
CDR3nt: TGCAGTGCGTATGCAGGAGGCTCTGGAAACACCATATATTTT

d_gene: NA
v_gene: TRBV6-2/TRBV6-3
j_gene: TRBJ2-7
abundance: many
CDR3aa: CASTGRNSYEQYF
CDR3nt: TGTGCCAGCACAGGACGGAATTCCTACGAGCAGTACTTC

d_gene: NA
v_gene: TRBV5-1
j_gene: TRBJ2-3
abundance: few
CDR3aa: CASRRGQASGNTDTQYF
CDR3nt: TGCGCCAGCAGAAGGGGACAGGCTAGCGGAAACACAGATACGCAGTATTTT

d_gene: TRBD2
v_gene: TRBV7-2
j_gene: TRBJ2-3
abundance: NA
CDR3aa: CASFRGGGGTDTQYF
CDR3nt: TGTGCCAGCTTCAGGGGCGGGGGGGGCACAGATACGCAGTATTTT

d_gene: NA
v_gene: TRBV4-1
j_gene: TRBJ2-5
abundance: NA
CDR3aa: CASSSLQERGGETQYF
CDR3nt: TGCGCCAGCAGCTCACTTCAGGAGAGGGGAGGAGAGACCCAGTACTTC

d_gene: NA
v_gene: TRBV24-1
j_gene: TRBJ2-3
abundance: many
CDR3aa: CATSEIRGGTDTQYF
CDR3nt: TGTGCCACCAGTGAGATTAGAGGGGGCACAGATACGCAGTATTTT

d_gene: NA
v_gene: TRBV5-6
j_gene: TRBJ2-1
abundance: NA
CDR3aa: CASSLTMGSYNEQFF
CDR3nt: TGTGCCAGCAGCCTGACCATGGGCTCCTACAATGAGCAGTTCTTC

d_gene: NA
v_gene: TRBV5-6
j_gene: TRBJ2-3
abundance: NA
CDR3aa: CASSSPRGRSTDTQYF
CDR3nt: TGTGCCAGCAGCTCCCCGAGAGGACGGTCCACAGATACGCAGTATTTT

d_gene: NA
v_gene: TRBV5-6
j_gene: TRBJ2-7
abundance: NA
CDR3aa: CASSPWTNGAMGTQLYEQYF
CDR3nt: TGTGCCAGCAGCCCTTGGACTAACGGGGCTATGGGGACCCAACTCTACGAGCAGTACTTC

d_gene: NA
v_gene: TRBV20-1
j_gene: TRBJ2-7
abundance: NA
CDR3aa: CSARDTGRGYYEQYF
CDR3nt: TGCAGTGCTAGAGATACCGGTCGGGGTTACTACGAGCAGTACTTC